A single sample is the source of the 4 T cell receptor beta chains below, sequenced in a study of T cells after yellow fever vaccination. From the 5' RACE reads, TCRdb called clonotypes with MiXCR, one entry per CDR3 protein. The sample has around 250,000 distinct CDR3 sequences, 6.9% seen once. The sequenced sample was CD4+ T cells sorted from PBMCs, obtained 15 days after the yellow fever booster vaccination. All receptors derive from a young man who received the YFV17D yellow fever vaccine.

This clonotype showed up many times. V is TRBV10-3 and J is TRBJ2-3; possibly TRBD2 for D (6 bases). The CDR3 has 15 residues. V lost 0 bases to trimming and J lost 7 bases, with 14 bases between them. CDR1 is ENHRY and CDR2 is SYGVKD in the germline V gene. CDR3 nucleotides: TGTGCCATCAGTGAGTCGACGGGAGTAACTTATACGCAGTATTTT. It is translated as CAISESTGVTYTQYF.

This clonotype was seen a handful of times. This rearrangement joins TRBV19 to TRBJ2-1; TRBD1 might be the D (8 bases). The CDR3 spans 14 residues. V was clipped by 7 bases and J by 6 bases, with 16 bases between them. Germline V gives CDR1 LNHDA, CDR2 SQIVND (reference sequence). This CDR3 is CASTWTGRVNEQFF. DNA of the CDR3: TGTGCCAGTACTTGGACAGGGAGGGTCAATGAGCAGTTCTTC.

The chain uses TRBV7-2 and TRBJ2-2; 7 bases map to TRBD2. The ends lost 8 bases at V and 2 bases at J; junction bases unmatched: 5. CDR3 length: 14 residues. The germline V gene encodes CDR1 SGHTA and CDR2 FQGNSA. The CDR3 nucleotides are TGTGCCAGCGGTCTAGCGGCTAACACCGGGGAGCTGTTTTTT. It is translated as CASGLAANTGELFF.

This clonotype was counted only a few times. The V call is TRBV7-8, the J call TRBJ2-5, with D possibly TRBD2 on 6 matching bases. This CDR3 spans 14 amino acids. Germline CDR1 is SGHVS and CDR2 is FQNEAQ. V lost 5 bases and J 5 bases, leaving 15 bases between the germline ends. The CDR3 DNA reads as TGTGCCAGCAGCCTAACGGCACGGGGGGAGACCCAGTACTTC. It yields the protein CASSLTARGETQYF.